Listed below are T cell receptor beta chains from one sample, sequenced in a study of T cell responses to AZD1222 COVID-19 vaccine. The repertoire was sequenced with immunoSEQ multiplex PCR; TCRdb's copy has only in-frame clones and lacks some. The repertoire has 140,000 or so clones, around 91% of them found once; the top ten carry 1.6%. The sample here was peripheral blood, taken on day 0 of AZD1222 vaccination. The source is an adult in good health. Each CDR3 is given with its conserved first and last residue. D genes are given only for firm matches. Clone size is shown for a subset of rows, as once, few, many or a class of expanded clone.

v_call	j_call	clone_size	d_call	cdr3_length	cdr3_nt	cdr3_aa
TRBV6-5	TRBJ2-1	NA	TRBD1	13	TGTGCCAGCAGTTTTGAACAGGGGGCTACAACTCTCTTC	CASSFEQGATTLF
TRBV7-6	TRBJ2-3	NA	NA	13	TGTGCCAGCAGCTCGGACCGGAGAGATACGCAGTATTTT	CASSSDRRDTQYF
TRBV7-9	TRBJ1-2	NA	NA	13	TGTGCCAGCAGCCATGGACAGAACTATGGCTACACCTTC	CASSHGQNYGYTF
TRBV30	TRBJ1-5	NA	NA	13	TGTGCCTGGAGTGGACGGAGTTATCAGCCCCAGCATTTT	CAWSGRSYQPQHF
TRBV18	TRBJ2-2	NA	TRBD1	14	TGTGCCAGCTCACAGGGGGCGGACACCGGGGAGCTGTTTTTT	CASSQGADTGELFF
TRBV3-1/TRBV3-2	TRBJ1-1	NA	NA	15	TGTGCCAGCAGCTTAAGGGGGGCTGGTGGCACTGAAGCTTTCTTT	CASSLRGAGGTEAFF
TRBV28	TRBJ1-5	NA	TRBD1	16	TGTGCCAGCAGTTTAAAGACAGGGGGCCCCTTCAAGCCCCAGCATTTT	CASSLKTGGPFKPQHF
TRBV28	TRBJ2-4	NA	NA	12	TGTGCCACGCGGGAAGCCAAAAACATTCAGTACTTC	CATREAKNIQYF
TRBV7-9	TRBJ2-7	once	NA	15	TGTGCCAGCAGCCGGGAGGACAGGGCCTCCTACGAGCAGTACTTC	CASSREDRASYEQYF
TRBV30	TRBJ1-1	NA	NA	12	TGTGCCTGGAGGTCGGGCCGCCGGGGGGCTTTCTTT	CAWRSGRRGAFF
TRBV27	TRBJ1-2	NA	TRBD1	16	TGTGCCAGCAGTTCCGGGACAGGGGCTTTCTTCAGGGGCTACACCTTC	CASSSGTGAFFRGYTF
TRBV2	TRBJ2-1	NA	TRBD2	15	TGTGCCAGCAGTGACCGGCTAGCGGGACTCAATGAGCAGTTCTTC	CASSDRLAGLNEQFF
TRBV11-1	TRBJ2-7	NA	NA	12	TGTGCCAGCAGGGACAGTAACTACGAGCAGTACTTC	CASRDSNYEQYF
TRBV20-1	TRBJ2-3	once	TRBD2	15	TGCAGTGCTAGTACCGAGCGGGGGCCCACAGATACGCAGTATTTT	CSASTERGPTDTQYF
TRBV18	TRBJ2-3	NA	TRBD2	16	TGTGCCAGCTCACCGCCCGGGACTAGCGCCCCAGATACGCAGTATTTT	CASSPPGTSAPDTQYF
TRBV19	TRBJ1-1	NA	TRBD1	13	TGTGCCAGTAGTACCGACAGGGATACTGAAGCTTTCTTT	CASSTDRDTEAFF
TRBV13	TRBJ1-2	NA	NA	15	TGTGCCAGCAGCGTTGCGGGGGGCGCACGCCCTGGCTACACCTTC	CASSVAGGARPGYTF
TRBV15	TRBJ1-6	NA	TRBD1	15	TGTGCCACCAGCAGAGAGTTTACAGGGGGTTCACCCCTCCACTTT	CATSREFTGGSPLHF
TRBV5-1	TRBJ2-7	NA	TRBD1	14	TGCGCCAGCCGCCTACAGGGGGCAGGAGACGAGCAGTACTTC	CASRLQGAGDEQYF
TRBV18	TRBJ1-3	NA	NA	16	TGTGCCAGCTCACCACGGCAGGGGCAATCTGGAAACACCATATATTTT	CASSPRQGQSGNTIYF
TRBV29-1	TRBJ1-2	NA	TRBD1	16	TGCAGCGTTCCCGGGACAGCAAGACATGGGGGATATGGCTACACCTTC	CSVPGTARHGGYGYTF
TRBV7-8	TRBJ2-5	NA	NA	13	TGTGCCAGCAGCCAGCAGCGGAAAGAGACCCAGTACTTC	CASSQQRKETQYF
TRBV29-1	TRBJ1-4	NA	NA	13	TGCAGCGCCATGTCCGCGACCAATGAAAAACTGTTTTTT	CSAMSATNEKLFF
TRBV6-8	TRBJ1-5	few	NA	13	TGTGCCAGCAGTTACTCGCGGGATCAGCCCCAGCATTTT	CASSYSRDQPQHF
TRBV19	TRBJ2-1	NA	NA	15	TGTGCCAGTAGTCCCCGACTACGCTCCTACAATGAGCAGTTCTTC	CASSPRLRSYNEQFF